Listed below are T cell receptor beta chains from one sample, sequenced in a study of T cells in Graves' hyperthyroidism and ophthalmopathy. TCRdb re-called the multiplex PCR reads through MiXCR, storing one row per CDR3 protein. The sample carries 640,000 or so distinct CDR3 sequences, approximately 15% recorded once. The specimen sequenced was blood. The receptors stem from a woman between 18 and 29 years old with Graves' ophthalmopathy. Each CDR3 is given with its conserved first and last residue. A D gene is named only where the DNA matches it firmly. Clone size, where shown, is once, few, many, or a class for clones that have expanded.

clone size	V gene	J gene	D gene	CDR3 protein	CDR3 DNA
NA	TRBV7-9	TRBJ2-1	TRBD2	CASSRLAGGPDEQFF	TGTGCCAGCAGCAGACTAGCGGGAGGGCCCGATGAGCAGTTCTTC
NA	TRBV6-9	TRBJ2-7	NA	CASSYTGRHEQYF	TGTGCCAGCAGTTACACCGGACGCCACGAGCAGTACTTC
few	TRBV25-1	TRBJ2-3	NA	CASSEDQELTKDTQYF	TGTGCCAGCAGTGAAGACCAGGAGTTGACGAAAGATACGCAGTATTTT
many	TRBV7-3	TRBJ1-1	NA	CASSPHGGNTEAFF	TGTGCCAGCAGCCCCCACGGTGGGAACACTGAAGCTTTCTTT
NA	TRBV7-9	TRBJ2-1	NA	CASSSGIDYNEQFF	TGTGCCAGCAGCTCCGGGATAGACTACAATGAGCAGTTCTTC
many	TRBV20-1	TRBJ2-1	TRBD2	CSARGTSGRSSSYNEQFF	TGCAGTGCGCGTGGGACTAGCGGGAGGTCTAGCTCCTACAATGAGCAGTTCTTC
many	TRBV2	TRBJ2-1	TRBD2	CASLGGSYNEQFF	TGTGCCAGCCTCGGGGGGTCCTACAATGAGCAGTTCTTC
NA	TRBV6-6	TRBJ1-1	NA	CASSYSRDNTEAFF	TGTGCCAGCAGTTACTCGAGGGACAACACTGAAGCTTTCTTT
many	TRBV5-1	TRBJ1-1	NA	CASSLAGRRNTEAFF	TGCGCCAGCAGCTTGGCGGGGCGGAGGAACACTGAAGCTTTCTTT
NA	TRBV18	TRBJ2-3	NA	CASSPRLGRGGTDTQYF	TGTGCCAGCTCACCTCGTCTCGGGCGAGGGGGCACAGATACGCAGTATTTT
many	TRBV7-2	TRBJ2-5	NA	CASSLEGVAEETQYF	TGTGCCAGCAGCTTAGAGGGGGTAGCGGAAGAGACCCAGTACTTC
few	TRBV4-3	TRBJ2-3	NA	CASSHSRGSGSDTQYF	TGCGCCAGCAGCCACTCAAGGGGCTCGGGAAGCGATACGCAGTATTTT
many	TRBV18	TRBJ2-1	NA	CASSPGISAYNEQFF	TGTGCCAGCTCACCAGGGATATCCGCCTACAATGAGCAGTTCTTC
many	TRBV20-1	TRBJ2-7	TRBD2	CSARLAGEAEQYF	TGCAGTGCTAGATTAGCGGGAGAGGCCGAGCAGTACTTC
NA	TRBV19	TRBJ2-3	NA	CASRAGTRTDTQYF	TGTGCCAGTAGAGCCGGGACTCGCACAGATACGCAGTATTTT
many	TRBV7-2	TRBJ2-1	TRBD2	CASSNYSGRAWNEQFF	TGTGCCAGCAGCAACTATAGCGGGAGGGCCTGGAATGAGCAGTTCTTC
few	TRBV28	TRBJ2-1	NA	CASSFAGQISNEQFF	TGTGCCAGCAGTTTCGCGGGACAGATTTCCAATGAGCAGTTCTTC
many	TRBV30	TRBJ2-3	NA	CAFGGSALTDTQYF	TGTGCCTTCGGAGGGTCGGCCCTCACAGATACGCAGTATTTT
few	TRBV15	TRBJ2-5	TRBD2	CATSGNSGMGETQYF	TGTGCCACCAGTGGAAATAGCGGGATGGGAGAGACCCAGTACTTC
NA	TRBV6-1	TRBJ1-3	NA	CASSRPTYAAGGNTIYF	TGTGCCAGCAGTAGACCTACCTATGCTGCCGGAGGAAACACCATATATTTT
many	TRBV7-3	TRBJ2-3	NA	CASSYGTGPDTQYF	TGTGCCAGCAGCTATGGGACGGGCCCAGATACGCAGTATTTT
few	TRBV28	TRBJ2-3	TRBD2	CASSLGGGSTDTQYF	TGTGCCAGCAGTTTAGGGGGGGGTAGCACAGATACGCAGTATTTT
many	TRBV6-1	TRBJ2-5	NA	CASSYGLPQETQYF	TGTGCCAGCAGTTATGGCCTGCCCCAAGAGACCCAGTACTTC
NA	TRBV6-4	TRBJ2-2	NA	CASRTRGNTGELFF	TGTGCCAGCAGGACAAGGGGAAACACCGGGGAGCTGTTTTTT
NA	TRBV12-5	TRBJ2-7	TRBD2	CASALSREGYEQYF	TGTGCTAGTGCCCTCTCCCGGGAGGGGTACGAGCAGTACTTC
many	TRBV20-1	TRBJ2-1	TRBD1	CSAIRDRGYNEQFF	TGCAGTGCTATTAGGGACAGGGGATACAATGAGCAGTTCTTC
NA	TRBV6-1	TRBJ2-1	TRBD2	CATGALAGGSDEQFF	TGTGCCACGGGGGCTCTAGCGGGAGGTTCGGATGAGCAGTTCTTC
many	TRBV29-1	TRBJ2-3	TRBD2	CSVRLAGGRTDTQYF	TGCAGCGTCCGCCTAGCGGGAGGGCGGACAGATACGCAGTATTTT
many	TRBV6-5	TRBJ2-1	TRBD2	CASSYSRTGRYNEQFF	TGTGCCAGCAGTTACTCGAGGACCGGGAGGTACAATGAGCAGTTCTTC
many	TRBV6-2/TRBV6-3	TRBJ1-4	NA	CASSSLATVGTPGKLFF	TGTGCCAGCAGTTCACTCGCCACGGTTGGAACGCCGGGAAAACTGTTTTTT
few	TRBV6-1	TRBJ2-7	TRBD2	CASRGLAGGSSYEQYF	TGTGCCAGCAGAGGACTAGCGGGAGGTTCTTCCTACGAGCAGTACTTC
many	TRBV10-3	TRBJ1-6	TRBD1	CAISETGVNSPLHF	TGTGCCATCAGTGAGACAGGGGTTAATTCACCCCTCCACTTT
few	TRBV15	TRBJ2-5	NA	CATSSRTADPQETQYF	TGTGCCACCAGCAGTCGGACAGCGGACCCTCAAGAGACCCAGTACTTC
NA	TRBV20-1	TRBJ1-4	TRBD1	CSAERTGRDEKLFF	TGCAGTGCGGAAAGGACAGGGAGGGATGAAAAACTGTTTTTT
few	TRBV15	TRBJ1-4	NA	CATSRGEWPDNSATNEKLFF	TGTGCCACCAGCAGAGGTGAATGGCCGGACAACAGTGCAACTAATGAAAAACTGTTTTTT
once	TRBV11-3	TRBJ1-6	NA	CASSGSRTPKNSPLHF	TGTGCCAGCAGCGGCTCCAGGACACCGAAAAATTCACCCCTCCACTTT